Given below is one TCR beta chain in context. Its antigen remains unidentified. This entry comes from a study of CXCR3-negative and CXCR3-positive naive CD8 T cells. Study results and limitations: TRB CDR3 properties were used to infer TCR strength, and surface CD5 was comparable between naive subsets. CXCR3-positive naive cells had more hydrophobic TRB CDR3s than CXCR3-negative naive cells. Much lower diversity was found in memory CD8+ cells, while both naive subsets had comparably high diversity.

Germline CDR1 KGHSH, CDR2 LQKENI. The CDR3 is 13 amino acids. CD45RO-CCR7+CD27+CD95- characterized naive CD8+ T cells. The authors prepared UMI-labeled TRB cDNA libraries by 5' RACE. TCRdb derives one entry per CDR3 protein from the 5' RACE reads, leaving out DNA. There are approximately 66,000 distinct CDR3 sequences in the sample, with approximately 1.5% held by the top ten. Sequencing was carried out using naive CXCR3- CD8+ T cells from blood. Stated subset: CD45RO-CCR7+CD27+CD95- naive CD8+ T cells lacking CXCR3 (TNR3-). The gene calls are TRBV18 and TRBJ1-1; TCRdb lists TRBD1, though no DNA is available to test this call. The TCR was taken from a human donor in good health. Some clones in this sample may be carry-over from other donors' samples. CDR3 in amino acids: CASSPGQNTEAFF.